A single sample is the source of the 25 T cell receptor beta chains below, sequenced in a study of cytomegalovirus exposure and HLA in healthy donors. PCR primers comprised 60 Vbeta and 13 Jbeta primers. The method was immunoSEQ multiplex PCR; TCRdb's version includes in-frame clones alone and lacks a portion of them. The sample records about 140,000 clones, about 80% being singletons. Material for sequencing was PBMCs. These receptors all stem from a man aged 25 to 45 in good health and CMV-seropositive.

This clone showed up just once. This chain uses TRBV5-1 with TRBJ2-2; the match to TRBD1 covers 7 bases. This CDR3 is 14 amino acids long. CDR1 and CDR2 from the germline V gene are SGHRS and YFSETQ. Trimming removed 5 bases from V and 3 bases from J; junction bases left unmatched: 4. The CDR3 is CASSPQGDTGELFF. CDR3 sequence (DNA): TGCGCCAGCAGTCCGCAGGGGGACACCGGGGAGCTGTTTTTT.

This clone has just a few counts. V is TRBV28 and J is TRBJ1-1, with D perhaps matching TRBD1 (6 bases). Germline loops: CDR1 MDHEN, CDR2 SYDVKM. The CDR3 spans 13 residues. The ends were cut back, 5 bases at V and 11 bases at J, with 18 bases in the middle. The CDR3, as DNA: TGTGCCAGCAGTCCCGCCAGGGGAGAAGTTGCTTTCTTT. It encodes CASSPARGEVAFF.

V is TRBV14 and J is TRBJ2-5, with D possibly matching TRBD2 (6 bases). The V and J ends lost 4 bases and 8 bases respectively, with 14 bases between them. The germline gives CDR1 SGHDN, CDR2 FVKESK. There are 13 residues in the CDR3. The CDR3 loop is CASSLAQAGTQYF. The CDR3 coding sequence is TGTGCCAGCAGCCTGGCCCAAGCGGGCACCCAGTACTTC. Full variable domain (remainder filled in from reference TRBV14 and TRBJ2-5): EAGVTQFPSHSVIEKGQTVTLRCDPISGHDNLYWYRRVMGKEIKFLLHFVKESKQDESGMPNNRFLAERTGGTYSTLKVQPAELEDSGVYFCASSLAQAGTQYFGPGTRLLVL.

The chain uses TRBV7-9 and TRBJ2-1; 8 nucleotides line up with TRBD2. V trimming: 1 base; J trimming: 6 bases; junction bases outside the gene matches: 5. Germline CDR1 is SEHNR and CDR2 is FQNEAQ (reference sequence). The CDR3 has 15 amino acids. The CDR3 DNA reads as TGTGCCAGCAGCTTAGGGGCGGGGGGCCCCAATGAGCAGTTCTTC. This sequence encodes CASSLGAGGPNEQFF.

The genes are TRBV2 and TRBJ2-2; D call uncertain. V was shortened by 6 bases and J by 3 bases, with 11 bases between the two germline ends. The CDR3 consists of 14 residues. Germline loops: CDR1 SNHLY, CDR2 FYNNEI. CDR3 DNA sequence: TGTGCCAGCAGCACGGTGCCCCACACCGGGGAGCTGTTTTTT. This translates into CASSTVPHTGELFF.

V gene TRBV10-3 combines with J gene TRBJ2-3; TRBD2 matches 12 bases. Germline V gene data show CDR1 as ENHRY and CDR2 as SYGVKD. The CDR3 has 17 residues. V gave up 11 bases and J gave up 3 bases; unmatched junction bases: 15. CDR3 in amino acids: CASKGVTSGSSTDTQYF. As DNA, the CDR3 is TGTGCCTCCAAGGGGGTGACTAGCGGGAGTAGTACAGATACGCAGTATTTT.

The chain uses TRBV21-1 and TRBJ1-4; the DNA was not compared with TRBD1, the D call given in the table. TRBV21-1 is shown as a pseudogene. The CDR3 contains 15 residues. CDR3 protein: CASSNRQERGEKLFF. The CDR3 region has the DNA TGTGCCAGCAGCAATCGACAGGAAAGAGGGGAAAAACTGTTTTTT.

V and J are TRBV30 and TRBJ2-1; TRBD1 matches 9 bases. CDR3 length equals 13 residues. The junction had 6 bases not matched to a gene; V was cut back by 3 bases and J by 9 bases. Per the germline V gene, CDR1 is GTSNPN and CDR2 is SVGIG (reference sequence). DNA of the CDR3: TGTGCCTGGAGGCGGGACAGGGCGGGTGAGCAGTTCTTC. It yields the protein CAWRRDRAGEQFF.

V is TRBV9 and J is TRBJ2-2; possible D gene TRBD2, 7 bases. Trimming pared 4 bases from V and 3 bases from J, leaving 28 bases between. The CDR3 covers 20 residues. The germline CDR1 and CDR2 sequences are SGDLS and YYNGEE. The CDR3 bases are TGTGCCAGCAGCCTCCAGGGTCTTCCTGTCGCGGGGGCCGACACCGGGGAGCTGTTTTTT. Protein sequence: CASSLQGLPVAGADTGELFF.

The gene calls are TRBV13 and TRBJ2-2; D remains ambiguous. Trimming took off 5 bases at V and 0 bases at J, with 7 bases between the two ends. CDR1 and CDR2 (germline): PRHDT, FYEKMQ (reference sequence). This CDR3 spans 14 amino acids. CDR3 bases: TGTGCCAGCAGCAACGACACGAACACCGGGGAGCTGTTTTTT. It encodes CASSNDTNTGELFF.

The V and J genes are TRBV6-5 and TRBJ1-1; possibly TRBD1 for D (5 bases). Germline CDR1 and CDR2: MNHEY and SVGAGI. The V end was cut by 5 bases, the J end by 5 bases, with 12 bases between. The CDR3 has 13 amino acids. DNA of the CDR3: TGTGCCAGCAGTCCCCAGCCAGGGACTGAAGCTTTCTTT. It is translated as CASSPQPGTEAFF.

This clone was detected a few times. This chain connects TRBV7-2 to TRBJ2-1, with 7 positions matching TRBD2. V shed 5 bases, J shed 1 base, and the junction held 5 bases outside the gene matches. This CDR3 region has 15 residues. Germline V gene data show CDR1 as SGHTA and CDR2 as FQGNSA. DNA for the CDR3: TGTGCCAGCAGCCTGACTAGCCGGTCCTACAATGAGCAGTTCTTC. It yields the protein CASSLTSRSYNEQFF.

The chain combines TRBV5-1 with TRBJ2-1; the match to TRBD2 covers 13 bases. Germline loops: CDR1 SGHRS, CDR2 YFSETQ. CDR3 size: 18 residues. V was clipped by 4 bases and J by 2 bases; unmatched bases: 9. CDR3 DNA sequence: TGCGCCAGCAGCCCCAGGACTAGCGGGAGCGTACCCTACAATGAGCAGTTCTTC. It yields the protein CASSPRTSGSVPYNEQFF.

The chain employs TRBV7-3 and TRBJ2-7; the D gene is possibly TRBD2 (5 bases). CDR3 length: 14 amino acids. CDR1 SGHTA and CDR2 FQGTGA come from the germline V gene. Trimming removed 5 bases at V and 3 bases at J, with 14 bases between. CDR3 nucleotide sequence: TGTGCCAGCAGCCCCACGGGGATAGACTACGAGCAGTACTTC. Its translation: CASSPTGIDYEQYF.

Only a few counts were recorded for this clone. V gene TRBV9 combines with J gene TRBJ1-6; 8 bases fit TRBD1. V gave up 3 bases and J gave up 1 base; unmatched junction bases: 3. CDR1 SGDLS and CDR2 YYNGEE come from the germline V gene. The CDR3 is made up of 16 amino acids. CDR3 amino acids: CASSAGQGSYNSPLHF. CDR3 bases: TGTGCCAGCAGCGCCGGACAGGGTTCCTATAATTCACCCCTCCACTTT. Looking up the rest from reference TRBV9 and TRBJ1-6 gives the full variable domain: DSGVTQTPKHLITATGQRVTLRCSPRSGDLSVYWYQQSLDQGLQFLIQYYNGEERAKGNILERFSAQQFPDLHSELNLSSLELGDSALYFCASSAGQGSYNSPLHFGNGTRLTVT.

The table lists this clone with a count of one. This chain connects TRBV19 to TRBJ2-1; 7 nucleotides agree with TRBD2. Unmatched junction bases numbered 5, after V lost 6 bases and J lost 0 bases. Germline-derived CDR1 and CDR2 are LNHDA and SQIVND (reference sequence). CDR3 size: 15 residues. CDR3 residues: CASRETSASYNEQFF. As DNA, the CDR3 is TGTGCCAGTAGGGAAACTAGCGCCTCCTACAATGAGCAGTTCTTC.

This clone was seen more than once but under ten times. The gene calls are TRBV19 and TRBJ1-1; D gene uncertain. Germline V gene sequence: CDR1 LNHDA, CDR2 SQIVND (reference sequence). The CDR3 contains 15 residues. Trimming pared 3 bases from V and 1 base from J, leaving 12 bases between. The CDR3 region is CASSIGVGRNTEAFF. In nucleotides, the CDR3 is TGTGCCAGTAGTATCGGGGTGGGCAGGAACACTGAAGCTTTCTTT.

This chain links TRBV6-5 with TRBJ2-3; D not certain. Deletions cut 0 bases from V and 2 bases from J, with 9 bases between. The CDR3 extends over 15 amino acids. The germline V gene encodes CDR1 MNHEY and CDR2 SVGAGI. The CDR3 region is CASSYSGQLTDTQYF. The CDR3 nucleotides read TGTGCCAGCAGTTACTCTGGGCAGCTCACAGATACGCAGTATTTT.

This rearrangement joins TRBV11-2 to TRBJ2-3; 16 bases line up with TRBD2. This CDR3 contains 17 residues. CDR1 is SGHAT, CDR2 FQNNGV, per germline. Trimming at V came to 5 bases and at J to 3 bases, leaving 5 bases not matched to a gene. CDR3 amino acids: CASSSPGLAGGTDTQYF. DNA of the CDR3: TGTGCCAGCAGCAGCCCGGGACTAGCGGGAGGGACAGATACGCAGTATTTT. The whole variable domain, filled in from reference TRBV11-2 and TRBJ2-3, reads EAGVAQSPRYKIIEKRQSVAFWCNPISGHATLYWYQQILGQGPKLLIQFQNNGVVDDSQLPKDRFSAERLKGVDSTLKIQPAKLEDSAVYLCASSSPGLAGGTDTQYFGPGTRLTVL.

The sample holds a few counts of this clone. The rearrangement links TRBV4-1 to TRBJ1-5; TRBD1 agrees at 7 bases. This CDR3 spans 15 amino acids. Trimming took 4 bases from V and 2 from J; bases not matched to a gene: 5. The germline V gene has CDR1 MGHRA and CDR2 YSYEKL. The CDR3 coding sequence is TGCGCCAGCAGCCCCTGGACAGGAGGCAATCAGCCCCAGCATTTT. Translation: CASSPWTGGNQPQHF.

V gene TRBV5-1 combines with J gene TRBJ2-7, with 7 bases aligning to TRBD2. The V gene end was trimmed by 5 bases and the J gene end by 6 bases; junction bases not matched to a gene: 8. The CDR3 length is 13 residues. CDR1 and CDR2 from the germline V gene are SGHRS and YFSETQ. This chain's CDR3 is CASRRGVGTEQYF. CDR3 in DNA: TGCGCCAGCAGACGGGGGGTTGGAACCGAGCAGTACTTC.

This sequence joins TRBV7-3 and TRBJ2-3; D might be TRBD2 (6 bases). This CDR3 spans 15 amino acids. CDR1 and CDR2 from the germline V gene are SGHTA and FQGTGA. With 5 bases removed from V and 0 bases from J, the gap between germline ends came to 12 bases. The CDR3 reads CASSTPGESTDTQYF. The CDR3 region has the DNA TGTGCCAGCAGCACACCGGGGGAGAGCACAGATACGCAGTATTTT.

This clone was recorded only once. The CDR3, as DNA: TGTGCCAGCACCTCCGGAGGAGGGGGGGAGCTGTTTTTT. The encoded protein is CASTSGGGGELFF. The chain recombines TRBV27 with TRBJ2-2; tentatively, D is TRBD2 (6 bases). The CDR3 sequence is 13 residues long. Between the trimmed V and J ends, which lost 7 bases and 8 bases, there was a span of 14 bases. Germline V CDR1 and CDR2: MNHEY, SMNVEV (reference sequence).

The gene calls are TRBV29-1 and TRBJ2-5; D is undetermined. Trimming took off 5 bases at V and 5 bases at J, with 6 bases between the two ends. CDR3 length: 10 residues. Looked up from germline, CDR1 is SQVTM and CDR2 is ANQGSEA. In DNA form, the CDR3 reads TGCAGCGTTCGGGTTGAGACCCAGTACTTC. Translated, it gives CSVRVETQYF.

CDR3 residues: CASSVVTGGLNEQFF. CDR3 nucleotide sequence: TGTGCCAGCAGCGTAGTAACGGGAGGGCTAAATGAGCAGTTCTTC. The gene calls are TRBV9 and TRBJ2-1; 8 bases are shared with TRBD2. V was pared by 0 bases and J by 7 bases, with 6 bases of the junction left unmatched. The CDR3 has 15 amino acids. CDR1 is SGDLS, CDR2 YYNGEE, per germline.